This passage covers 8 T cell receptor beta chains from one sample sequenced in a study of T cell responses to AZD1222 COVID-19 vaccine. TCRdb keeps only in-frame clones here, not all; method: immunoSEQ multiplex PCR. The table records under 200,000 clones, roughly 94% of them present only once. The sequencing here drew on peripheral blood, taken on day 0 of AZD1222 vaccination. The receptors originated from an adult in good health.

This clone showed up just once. CDR3 region: CAWSPGTTDTQYF. The CDR3 DNA reads TGTGCCTGGAGCCCAGGGACGACAGATACGCAGTATTTT. This rearrangement joins TRBV30 to TRBJ2-3; either TRBD1 or TRBD2 may fit D (5 bases each). Germline loops: CDR1 GTSNPN, CDR2 SVGIG (reference sequence). The CDR3 is 13 residues long. The V gene lost 3 bases and the J gene lost 3 bases, with 10 bases spanning the gap.

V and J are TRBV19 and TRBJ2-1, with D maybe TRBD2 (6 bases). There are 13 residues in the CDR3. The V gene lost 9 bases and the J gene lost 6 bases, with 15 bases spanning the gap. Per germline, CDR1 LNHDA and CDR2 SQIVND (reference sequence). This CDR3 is CASRDFSTNEQFF. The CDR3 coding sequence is TGTGCCAGCCGGGACTTCTCTACCAATGAGCAGTTCTTC.

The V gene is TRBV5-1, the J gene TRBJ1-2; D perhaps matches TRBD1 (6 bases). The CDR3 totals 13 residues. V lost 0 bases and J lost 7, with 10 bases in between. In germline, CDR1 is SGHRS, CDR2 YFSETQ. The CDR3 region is CASSLAGESGYTF. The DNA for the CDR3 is TGCGCCAGCAGCTTGGCAGGGGAGAGTGGCTACACCTTC.

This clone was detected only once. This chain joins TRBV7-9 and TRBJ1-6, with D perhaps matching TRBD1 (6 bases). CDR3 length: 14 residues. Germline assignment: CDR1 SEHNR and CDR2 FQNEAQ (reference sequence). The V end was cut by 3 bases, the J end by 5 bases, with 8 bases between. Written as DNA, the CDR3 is TGTGCCAGCAGCTTCGGACAGCATAATTCACCCCTCCACTTT. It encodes CASSFGQHNSPLHF. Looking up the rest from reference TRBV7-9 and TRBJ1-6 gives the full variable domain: DTGVSQNPRHKITKRGQNVTFRCDPISEHNRLYWYRQTLGQGPEFLTYFQNEAQLEKSRLLSDRFSAERPKGSFSTLEIQRTEQGDSAMYLCASSFGQHNSPLHFGNGTRLTVT.

CDR3 coding DNA: TGTGCCAGTAAACGGGACTCCAACACCGGGGAGCTGTTTTTT. Its translation is CASKRDSNTGELFF. The V call is TRBV19, the J call TRBJ2-2; D might be TRBD2 (6 bases). Trimming removed 7 bases at V and 2 bases at J, with 11 bases between. This CDR3 is built from 14 residues. The germline gives CDR1 LNHDA, CDR2 SQIVND (reference sequence).

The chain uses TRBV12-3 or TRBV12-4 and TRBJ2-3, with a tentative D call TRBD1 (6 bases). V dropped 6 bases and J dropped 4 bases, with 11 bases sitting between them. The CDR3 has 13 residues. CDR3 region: CASRRTGPDTQYF. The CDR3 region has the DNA TGTGCCAGCAGGAGAACAGGGCCAGATACGCAGTATTTT.

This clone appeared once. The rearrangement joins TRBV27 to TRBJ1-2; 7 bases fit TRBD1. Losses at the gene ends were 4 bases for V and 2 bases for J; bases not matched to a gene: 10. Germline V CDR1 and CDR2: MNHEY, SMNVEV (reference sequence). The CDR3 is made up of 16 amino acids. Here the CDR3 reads CASSSRYRGRNYGYTF. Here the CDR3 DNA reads TGTGCCAGCAGTTCGCGGTACAGGGGACGCAACTATGGCTACACCTTC.

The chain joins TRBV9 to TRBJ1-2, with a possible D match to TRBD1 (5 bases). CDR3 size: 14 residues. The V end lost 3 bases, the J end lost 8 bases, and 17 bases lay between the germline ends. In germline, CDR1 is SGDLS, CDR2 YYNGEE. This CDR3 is CASSDPVGGNGYTF. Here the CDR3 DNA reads TGTGCCAGCAGCGATCCGGTGGGGGGGAACGGCTACACCTTC.